This is a list of T cell receptor beta chains from one sample in a study of cytomegalovirus exposure and HLA in healthy donors. TCRdb keeps only in-frame clones here, not all; method: immunoSEQ multiplex PCR. The table shows some 170,000 clones, with about 80% occurring only once. The sample taken for sequencing was PBMCs. The source is a man between 18 and 29 years old in good health and CMV-seropositive. Both conserved end residues are part of each CDR3. The D gene is left open where the match is weak. The size field is filled for only some rows; it gives once, few, many or a size class.

abundance | j_gene | d_gene | v_gene | CDR3aa | CDR3nt
. | TRBJ2-5 | TRBD2 | TRBV25-1 | CASSEYGGRETQYF | TGTGCCAGCAGTGAATACGGGGGGAGAGAGACCCAGTACTTC
few | TRBJ1-2 | TRBD1 | TRBV7-9 | CASSLAGQGNYGYTF | TGTGCCAGCAGCTTAGCCGGACAGGGAAATTATGGCTACACCTTC
. | TRBJ1-5 | . | TRBV18 | CASSPTMGAVNQPQHF | TGTGCCAGCTCGCCGACAATGGGAGCTGTTAATCAGCCCCAGCATTTT
. | TRBJ2-1 | TRBD1 | TRBV4-1 | CASSQGQGARREQFF | TGCGCCAGCAGCCAAGGACAGGGGGCGCGTCGTGAGCAGTTCTTC
. | TRBJ2-7 | . | TRBV6-6 | CASTRTGTSYEQYF | TGTGCCAGCACGCGAACAGGGACGTCCTACGAGCAGTACTTC
. | TRBJ1-3 | . | TRBV5-1 | CASSSGTINSGNTIYF | TGCGCCAGCAGCTCCGGGACAATCAACTCTGGAAACACCATATATTTT
. | TRBJ1-6 | . | TRBV6-5 | CASSYRTQVFSPLHF | TGTGCCAGCAGTTATAGGACACAGGTCTTTTCACCCCTCCACTTT
. | TRBJ2-3 | TRBD2 | TRBV29-1 | CSVDGGLVTDTQYF | TGCAGCGTTGACGGAGGACTAGTCACAGATACGCAGTATTTT
once | TRBJ2-7 | . | TRBV28 | CASSSRGIFYEQYF | TGTGCCAGCAGTTCCCGGGGGATATTCTACGAGCAGTACTTC
once | TRBJ2-7 | TRBD1 | TRBV19 | CASSPRDRGYEQYF | TGTGCCAGTAGTCCCCGGGACAGGGGCTACGAGCAGTACTTC
. | TRBJ2-5 | . | TRBV13 | CASSLEGEETQYF | TGTGCCAGCAGCTTAGAAGGGGAAGAGACCCAGTACTTC
once | TRBJ2-7 | . | TRBV7-9 | CASSLQGDYEQYF | TGTGCCAGCAGCCTTCAAGGGGACTACGAGCAGTACTTC
. | TRBJ2-3 | TRBD2 | TRBV27 | CASSFERDGGTQYF | TGTGCCAGCAGTTTCGAGCGGGACGGGGGTACGCAGTATTTT
. | TRBJ2-3 | TRBD2 | TRBV27 | CASSASGRAPTDAQYF | TGTGCCAGCAGTGCTAGCGGGAGGGCTCCCACAGATGCGCAGTATTTT
. | TRBJ2-7 | TRBD1 | TRBV7-8 | CASSLFFWEKGQTYEQYF | TGTGCCAGCAGCTTATTCTTCTGGGAGAAGGGACAGACCTACGAGCAGTACTTC
. | TRBJ2-1 | . | TRBV29-1 | CSVEGAGVLHNEQFF | TGCAGCGTTGAAGGCGCAGGGGTTTTACACAATGAGCAGTTCTTC
. | TRBJ1-2 | TRBD1 | TRBV13 | CASSLTGTAYGYTF | TGTGCCAGCAGCTTGACCGGGACAGCTTATGGCTACACCTTC